This passage covers 19 T cell receptor beta chains from one sample sequenced in a study of cytomegalovirus exposure and HLA in healthy donors. A multiplex PCR was run with 60 Vbeta primers and 13 Jbeta primers. The protocol was immunoSEQ multiplex PCR, while the TCRdb copy is restricted to in-frame clones and leaves out a portion. The sample consists of 75,000 to 80,000 clones, approximately 70% of them appearing once. Sequences were obtained from PBMCs. These receptors were taken from a man between 60 and 75 years old in good health and CMV-seropositive.

This sequence joins TRBV7-3 and TRBJ2-1; tentatively, D is TRBD1 (6 bases). Deletions cut 6 bases from V and 4 bases from J, with 10 bases between. The CDR3 consists of 13 residues. Germline V lookup: CDR1 SGHTA, CDR2 FQGTGA. CDR3 bases: TGTGCCAGCAGTCCAGGGGTTTACAATGAGCAGTTCTTC. It translates to CASSPGVYNEQFF.

The chain links TRBV28 to TRBJ2-7; 11 nucleotides align to TRBD2. CDR1 is MDHEN, CDR2 SYDVKM, per germline. CDR3 length: 16 residues. V trimming: 5 bases; J trimming: 2 bases; junction bases outside the gene matches: 8. In DNA, the CDR3 is TGTGCCAGCAGTCAACCGGAGACTAGCGGGACCTACGAGCAGTACTTC. It specifies CASSQPETSGTYEQYF.

This clone was detected once. The chain employs TRBV10-1 and TRBJ2-1; weak D call: TRBD2 (5 bases). Germline CDR1 WNHNN, CDR2 SYGVQD (reference sequence). Trimming took 4 bases from V and 2 from J, leaving 9 bases between them. The CDR3 totals 14 residues. The CDR3 DNA sequence: TGCGCCAGCAGTGCCGGTAGCGCCTACAATGAGCAGTTCTTC. This codes for CASSAGSAYNEQFF.

J is TRBJ2-5 and V is TRBV6-6; D unresolved. Looked up from germline, CDR1 is MNHNY and CDR2 is SVGAGI (reference sequence). V lost 0 bases to trimming and J lost 2 bases, with 4 bases between them. The CDR3 sequence is 13 residues long. The DNA of the CDR3 is TGTGCCAGCAGTTACTCGCGACAAGAGACCCAGTACTTC. Protein sequence: CASSYSRQETQYF.

The chain combines TRBV7-3 with TRBJ2-2, with unresolved D. The CDR3 spans 14 residues. Per the germline V gene, CDR1 is SGHTA and CDR2 is FQGTGA. V was trimmed by 0 bases and J by 2 bases, leaving 4 bases between them. The CDR3: CASSLTTNTGELFF. The DNA for the CDR3 is TGTGCCAGCAGCTTAACGACTAACACCGGGGAGCTGTTTTTT.

The chain recombines TRBV10-1 with TRBJ2-2, with 8 positions matching TRBD1. Germline assignment: CDR1 WNHNN and CDR2 SYGVQD (reference sequence). The length of the CDR3 is 14 residues. The V and J ends lost 5 bases and 4 bases, in that order; junction bases with no gene match: 3. The CDR3 here is CASSPQGATGELFF. The CDR3 bases are TGCGCCAGCAGTCCGCAGGGGGCCACCGGGGAGCTGTTTTTT.

The chain carries TRBV5-1 and TRBJ2-3; TRBD1 matches at 9 bases. Germline assignment: CDR1 SGHRS and CDR2 YFSETQ. The CDR3 runs 16 residues. The ends lost 4 bases at V and 0 bases at J; junction bases unmatched: 6. CDR3 amino acids: CASSPGDRVSTDTQYF. The CDR3 coding sequence is TGCGCCAGCAGCCCGGGGGACAGGGTCAGCACAGATACGCAGTATTTT.

CDR3 protein: CASRLAAGYTDTQYF. The CDR3 nucleotides read TGTGCAAGTCGCTTAGCTGCGGGTTACACAGATACGCAGTATTTT. The chain is built from TRBV12-2 and TRBJ2-3; the table assigns TRBD2, which was not confirmed against the DNA. TRBV12-2 is described as a pseudogene. The CDR3 spans 15 residues.

The chain links TRBV14 to TRBJ2-7; the match to TRBD1 covers 12 bases. Germline lookup yields CDR1 SGHDN and CDR2 FVKESK. The CDR3 loop spans 17 amino acids. V shed 3 bases, J shed 4 bases, and the junction held 10 bases outside the gene matches. In DNA, the CDR3 is TGTGCCAGCAGCCATCTTTGGGGACAGGGGGCTCAATACGAGCAGTACTTC. As protein: CASSHLWGQGAQYEQYF.

The V gene is TRBV19, the J gene TRBJ2-1, with 7 positions matching TRBD1. Germline assignment: CDR1 LNHDA and CDR2 SQIVND (reference sequence). The CDR3 loop spans 15 amino acids. The trim removed 1 base at V and 8 bases at J, leaving 8 bases unmatched. In DNA, the CDR3 is TGTGCCAGTAGTATAGGACAGGGTCCGGGGTATGAGCAGTTCTTC. Protein product: CASSIGQGPGYEQFF.

The gene calls are TRBV6-1 and TRBJ1-1; D gene uncertain. Deletions cut 3 bases from V and 5 bases from J, with 10 bases between. Germline CDR1 is MNHNS and CDR2 is SASEGT. There are 13 residues in the CDR3. CDR3 sequence (DNA): TGTGCCAGCAGTGAGAATCAGAATACTGAAGCTTTCTTT. Its translation: CASSENQNTEAFF.

The chain carries TRBV27 and TRBJ1-1; D gene ambiguous. CDR1 is MNHEY, CDR2 SMNVEV, per germline (reference sequence). V was clipped by 6 bases and J by 4 bases, with 12 bases between them. The CDR3 runs 13 residues. DNA for the CDR3: TGTGCCAGCAGACTGGAGGGTTTCACTGAAGCTTTCTTT. Its protein is CASRLEGFTEAFF.

The J gene is TRBJ1-1, the V gene TRBV29-1, with 8 bases matching TRBD1. The CDR3 loop spans 12 amino acids. The V segment lost 4 bases and the J segment 7 bases; nucleotides outside the gene matches: 5. The germline CDR1 and CDR2 sequences are SQVTM and ANQGSEA. CDR3 bases: TGCAGCGTTGGCAGGGGGCGGGGTGAAGCTTTCTTT. This encodes CSVGRGRGEAFF.

The chain recombines TRBV9 with TRBJ2-1; D remains unclear. This CDR3 region has 14 residues. V lost 0 bases and J lost 3, with 7 bases in between. From germline, CDR1 is SGDLS and CDR2 YYNGEE. This chain's CDR3 is CASSVDESYNEQFF. The CDR3 DNA is TGTGCCAGCAGCGTAGACGAGAGCTACAATGAGCAGTTCTTC.

The chain recombines TRBV6-5 with TRBJ2-7; 11 nucleotides line up with TRBD1. This CDR3 has 13 amino acids. Unmatched junction bases numbered 3, after V lost 6 bases and J lost 5 bases. Germline V CDR1 and CDR2: MNHEY, SVGAGI. Here the CDR3 reads CASRGQGENEQYF. As DNA, the CDR3 is TGTGCCAGCAGGGGACAGGGGGAGAACGAGCAGTACTTC.

The rearrangement joins TRBV10-1 to TRBJ2-7, with D maybe TRBD1 (6 bases). The CDR3 loop spans 12 amino acids. V was clipped by 0 bases and J by 12 bases, with 12 bases between them. Germline V gives CDR1 WNHNN, CDR2 SYGVQD (reference sequence). This CDR3 is CASSESGRGVYF. As DNA, the CDR3 is TGCGCCAGCAGTGAGTCGGGCAGGGGTGTGTACTTC.

This clone was recorded only once. The chain recombines TRBV27 with TRBJ2-4; the match to TRBD1 covers 10 bases. Losses at the gene ends were 5 bases for V and 9 bases for J; bases not matched to a gene: 19. CDR3 length equals 18 residues. CDR1 and CDR2 (germline): MNHEY, SMNVEV (reference sequence). CDR3 sequence (DNA): TGTGCCAGCAGTCCCGGGACAGGGGAAAGAAAAAGTGGCGGCATTCAGTACTTC. It yields the protein CASSPGTGERKSGGIQYF.

The V gene is TRBV30, the J gene TRBJ2-1; 11 nucleotides agree with TRBD2. Germline V gives CDR1 GTSNPN, CDR2 SVGIG (reference sequence). Trimming removed 3 bases from V and 7 bases from J; junction bases left unmatched: 8. The CDR3 loop spans 15 amino acids. The CDR3 nucleotides read TGTGCCTGGAGGGGCCGGGCTAGCGGGAGGAATGAGCAGTTCTTC. Amino acid sequence: CAWRGRASGRNEQFF.

The table lists this clone with a few counts. The rearrangement links TRBV9 to TRBJ2-3; 7 positions agree with TRBD1. J was trimmed by 0 bases and V by 4 bases; bases with no gene match: 2. In germline, CDR1 is SGDLS, CDR2 YYNGEE. The CDR3 runs 14 residues. The CDR3 nucleotides are TGTGCCAGCAGCCGGGACAGAAGCACAGATACGCAGTATTTT. This encodes CASSRDRSTDTQYF.